One sample yielded the 12 T cell receptor beta chains listed below, sequenced in a study of blood T cell repertoires in COVID-19. Clones were read by immunoSEQ multiplex PCR, and TCRdb kept only the in-frame ones, dropping some. In the table there are some 100,000 clones, about 89% of which are singletons. Sequenced input: peripheral blood. The receptors derive from a human donor with active COVID-19. The donor label of this sample is uncertain.

V and J are TRBV3-1 (or the pseudogene TRBV3-2) and TRBJ2-2; possibly TRBD1 for D (5 bases). V lost 4 bases, J lost 5 bases, and 11 bases lay in between. The CDR3 contains 14 residues. The V gene's germline CDR1 is LGHDT and CDR2 YNNKEL (reference sequence). CDR3 nucleotides: TGTGCCAGCAGCCGCATGGACATAACCGGGGAGCTGTTTTTT. Its protein is CASSRMDITGELFF.

As DNA, the CDR3 is TGTGCCAGCTCCGTGGGCAGCCCCTACGAGCAGTACTTC. Translated, it gives CASSVGSPYEQYF. The chain joins TRBV27 to TRBJ2-7, with D unresolved. The length of the CDR3 is 13 residues. Trimming cost V 8 bases and J 2 bases, with 13 bases left between them. CDR1 is MNHEY and CDR2 is SMNVEV in the germline V gene (reference sequence).

This chain links TRBV7-6 with TRBJ2-1, with D possibly TRBD1 on 6 matching bases. Germline V CDR1 and CDR2: SGHVS, FNYEAQ. V lost 4 bases and J lost 4, with 20 bases in between. This CDR3 has 17 amino acids. The CDR3 DNA follows: TGTGCCAGCAGCTGGGGGAGTGGGGGCCCAAAATACAATGAGCAGTTCTTC. This gives the protein CASSWGSGGPKYNEQFF.

This rearrangement joins TRBV4-2 to TRBJ2-3; 10 nucleotides match TRBD2. The CDR3 is 20 residues long. Looked up from germline, CDR1 is LGHNA and CDR2 is YNFKEQ. Trimming took 0 bases from V and 1 from J; bases not matched to a gene: 13. The CDR3 nucleotides read TGTGCCAGCAGCCAAGATCTTCCTAAGCGGGGGGGCCTTGGCACAGATACGCAGTATTTT. This codes for CASSQDLPKRGGLGTDTQYF.

The CDR3 reads CASSNRDRAYEQYF. The CDR3 coding sequence is TGTGCCAGCAGCAACCGGGACAGGGCCTACGAGCAGTACTTC. The V call is TRBV11-2, the J call TRBJ2-7; 9 nucleotides line up with TRBD1. Trimming at V came to 5 bases and at J to 2 bases, leaving 4 bases not matched to a gene. The CDR3 runs 14 residues. Per the germline V gene, CDR1 is SGHAT and CDR2 is FQNNGV.

This chain uses TRBV6-4 with TRBJ2-3; 8 nucleotides agree with TRBD2. The ends lost 3 bases at V and 1 base at J; junction bases unmatched: 0. Per the germline V gene, CDR1 is MRHNA and CDR2 is SNTAGT. The CDR3 extends over 14 amino acids. The CDR3 region is CASSEAGGTDTQYF. In nucleotides, the CDR3 is TGTGCCAGCAGTGAAGCGGGGGGCACAGATACGCAGTATTTT.

The rearrangement joins TRBV28 to TRBJ1-5; the D is unclear. The germline V gene has CDR1 MDHEN and CDR2 SYDVKM. CDR3 length: 14 amino acids. Trimming left V 2 bases short and J 6 bases short, with 11 bases between. The CDR3 DNA reads as TGTGCCAGCAGTTTAACCCAGGTTAGTCAGCCCCAGCATTTT. Translating it yields CASSLTQVSQPQHF.

The gene calls are TRBV5-4 and TRBJ1-1, with TRBD1 matching 8 bases. V gave up 4 bases and J gave up 4 bases; unmatched junction bases: 9. The CDR3 is 15 amino acids. Germline V gene lookup returns CDR1 SGHNT and CDR2 YYREEE (reference sequence). The CDR3 DNA reads TGTGCCAGCAGCCTGGGGGACAGGAGAGTCACTGAAGCTTTCTTT. This sequence encodes CASSLGDRRVTEAFF.

This clone showed up just once. The genes are TRBV18 and TRBJ2-3, with D possibly matching TRBD2 (6 bases). The CDR3 is made up of 16 amino acids. The germline gives CDR1 KGHSH, CDR2 LQKENI. With 5 bases removed from V and 3 bases from J, the gap between germline ends came to 18 bases. CDR3 residues: CASSWGTPAATDTQYF. In nucleotides, the CDR3 is TGTGCCAGCTCATGGGGGACTCCCGCGGCGACAGATACGCAGTATTTT.

The J gene is TRBJ2-4, the V gene TRBV4-1; 8 bases map to TRBD2. J gave up 0 bases and V 0 bases, and 4 bases lay outside the gene matches. The CDR3 length is 17 residues. The germline gives CDR1 MGHRA, CDR2 YSYEKL. The CDR3 sequence: CASSQDTSGLAKNIQYF. In DNA, the CDR3 is TGCGCCAGCAGCCAAGACACTAGCGGTCTAGCCAAAAACATTCAGTACTTC.

V usage is TRBV19 and J usage is TRBJ1-5, with D perhaps matching TRBD1 (5 bases). This CDR3 is built from 15 residues. Germline V gives CDR1 LNHDA, CDR2 SQIVND (reference sequence). Trimming shortened V by 3 bases and J by 6 bases, and 15 bases separated the two germline ends. The CDR3 DNA is TGTGCCAGTAGTATTAAAGGGTCGGGGGGTCAGCCCCAGCATTTT. It specifies CASSIKGSGGQPQHF.

The chain links TRBV5-1 to TRBJ1-1, with D uncertain. The CDR3 runs to 15 residues. Germline CDR1 reads SGHRS; CDR2 reads YFSETQ. V dropped 0 bases and J dropped 5 bases, with 14 bases sitting between them. For the CDR3, the DNA is TGCGCCAGCAGCTTGGAGCGCGGGCCCGGGACTGAAGCTTTCTTT. Its translation: CASSLERGPGTEAFF.